The present entry profiles one T cell receptor (beta chain) with its context. The ends were cut back, 3 bases at V and 10 bases at J, with 16 bases in the middle. Germline V gives CDR1 MRHNA, CDR2 SNTAGT. The CDR3 spans 15 residues. Profiling relied on immunoSEQ multiplex PCR, and the TCRdb table lists in-frame clones only, not all of them. The sample includes 250,000 to 350,000 clones, 89% of them seen just once. The data were obtained in a study of blood T cell repertoires in COVID-19. Sequencing used peripheral blood. The TCR originated in a woman between 40 and 55 years old who had recovered from COVID-19. The rearrangement uses TRBV6-4 and TRBJ1-6; D unresolved. For the CDR3, the DNA is TGTGCCAGCAGTGATTCCACCTCGCGGGGATCACCCCTCCACTTT. Protein sequence: CASSDSTSRGSPLHF.